This T cell receptor beta chain emerged from a study of T cells after yellow fever vaccination. Study as a whole: Fractions low in cell number were prepared with SMART-Seq v4 Ultra Low Input.

As for this clonotype: The antigen is not known.

TCR cDNA was made by 5'RACE template switching, adding a universal primer site and UMIs. One entry per CDR3 protein, called by TCRdb with MiXCR from the 5' RACE reads. The sample has hundreds of thousands of distinct CDR3 sequences; 12% are singletons. V gave up 5 bases and J gave up 3 bases, with 13 bases separating them. The CDR3 length is 13 residues. CDR1 is DFQATT, CDR2 SNEGSKA, per germline (reference sequence). Regarding the study as a whole: Post-booster repertoires again held most primary-vaccination clones (96% CD4, 88% CD8).

The chain has TRBV20-1 and TRBJ2-5, with D possibly matching TRBD2 (5 bases). This specimen consisted of PBMCs, obtained on the day of the yellow fever booster vaccination. The sequence was obtained from a man aged 30-40 years who received the YFV17D yellow fever vaccine. CDR3 nucleotides: TGCAGTGCTGCCGTGGTCGGGGAAGAGACCCAGTACTTC. It yields the protein CSAAVVGEETQYF.